This TCR beta chain stems from a study of cytomegalovirus exposure and HLA in healthy donors. Findings and limits, study-wide: In a later analysis, an Asian-associated ancestry cluster reportedly showed fewer N-insertions than the 666-donor mean. Reportedly, diagnosis of cytomegalovirus status by the classifier showed high specificity and sensitivity. Presence/absence analyses supposed approximately even sequencing depth among donors.

A multiplex PCR was run with 60 Vbeta primers and 13 Jbeta primers. The assay was immunoSEQ multiplex PCR, and TCRdb's table has in-frame clones only and misses some. The data show fewer than 150,000 clones, with 82% seen just once and approximately 2.4% held by the top ten. With respect to this clone: Its cognate antigen is unknown.

The sequencing input was PBMCs. The clonotype originates from a male donor in good health and CMV-seronegative.

The CDR3 nucleotides read TGTGCCTGGAGTGTAGGGGAGGGCGCCAAAAACATTCAGTACTTC. Its translation is CAWSVGEGAKNIQYF. This chain links TRBV30 with TRBJ2-4, with 7 nucleotides matching TRBD2. Germline CDR1 is GTSNPN and CDR2 is SVGIG (reference sequence). Unmatched junction bases numbered 3, after V lost 0 bases and J lost 1 base. The CDR3 has 15 amino acids. Full variable domain (missing parts from reference TRBV30 and TRBJ2-4): SQTIHQWPATLVQPVGSPLSLECTVEGTSNPNLYWYRQAAGRGLQLLFYSVGIGQISSEVPQNLSASRPQDRQFILSSKKLLLSDSGFYLCAWSVGEGAKNIQYFGAGTRLSVL.